The 21 T cell receptor beta chains in this list originate from one sample, sequenced in a study of CD8 T cells in Susac syndrome. After extraction with the RNeasy kit, about 0.45 to 1 ug of the RNA was reverse transcribed using random hexamers. One entry per CDR3 protein results from TCRdb running MiXCR on the immunoSEQ multiplex PCR reads. The sample holds fewer than 350,000 distinct CDR3 sequences; around 91% are singletons and the top ten take around 0.2%. Input material: CD8+ T cells from PBMCs. The receptors derive from a human donor with multiple sclerosis.

This sequence joins TRBV11-1 and TRBJ2-7; D uncertain. V lost 1 base to trimming and J lost 3 bases, with 16 bases between them. The germline CDR1 and CDR2 sequences are SGHAT and FQDESV (reference sequence). The CDR3 is made up of 16 amino acids. Here the CDR3 DNA reads TGTGCCAGCAGCTTAGGGTCGTTGGGAAGTGGCTACGAGCAGTACTTC. Translating gives CASSLGSLGSGYEQYF.

The V and J genes are TRBV2 and TRBJ1-5; 7 bases map to TRBD1. CDR3 length: 15 residues. Trimming took 4 bases from V and 3 from J; bases not matched to a gene: 6. Germline V gene lookup returns CDR1 SNHLY and CDR2 FYNNEI. CDR3 DNA sequence: TGTGCCAGCAGTGGGGGACAGCTTTCCAATCAGCCCCAGCATTTT. Protein product: CASSGGQLSNQPQHF.

CDR3 DNA sequence: TGTGCCAGTAGAGGGACAGGGAGCACAGATACGCAGTATTTT. Protein sequence: CASRGTGSTDTQYF. The J gene is TRBJ2-3, the V gene TRBV19, with 9 bases fitting TRBD1. CDR3 size: 14 residues. Germline V gene data show CDR1 as LNHDA and CDR2 as SQIVND (reference sequence). V was clipped by 6 bases and J by 0 bases; unmatched bases: 1.

The chain carries TRBV27 and TRBJ2-7; D possibly corresponds to TRBD1 (7 bases). Germline CDR1 MNHEY, CDR2 SMNVEV (reference sequence). This CDR3 is 15 amino acids long. Deletions cut 5 bases from V and 5 bases from J, with 19 bases between. CDR3 sequence: CASSLAGGTANEQYF. In DNA, the CDR3 is TGTGCCAGCAGTCTCGCCGGCGGGACAGCAAACGAGCAGTACTTC.

Worth noting for this clonotype: The DNA is omitted, as the CDR3 cannot be located on it reliably, and the CDR3 follows TCRdb's listing. The J gene is TRBJ2-2, the V gene TRBV6-5; the table's D call TRBD2 went unverified against the DNA. The CDR3 totals 17 residues, both ends included. The V gene's germline CDR1 is MNHEY and CDR2 SVGAGI. CDR3 region: CASSYFGPDPNTGELFF.

This chain connects TRBV6-6 to TRBJ2-1; 11 bases map to TRBD2. CDR3 length equals 16 residues. Germline loops: CDR1 MNHNY, CDR2 SVGAGI (reference sequence). J gave up 7 bases and V 0 bases, and 5 bases lay outside the gene matches. CDR3 DNA: TGTGCCAGCAGTTACTCCACTAGCGGGAGTAAGAATGAGCAGTTCTTC. Translating gives CASSYSTSGSKNEQFF.

V is TRBV6-2 or TRBV6-3 and J is TRBJ2-7; TRBD2 might be the D (5 bases). The CDR3 spans 14 residues. Germline CDR1 is MNHEY and CDR2 is SVGEGT. V lost 3 bases and J lost 3, with 12 bases in between. CDR3 coding DNA: TGTGCCAGCAGTTATTTAGCGAGCCACTACGAGCAGTACTTC. Encoded protein: CASSYLASHYEQYF.

CDR3 nucleotide sequence: TGCAGCGCTTCTAGCGGGGGCCTCCGAGATACGCAGTATTTT. Translated, it gives CSASSGGLRDTQYF. The chain is built from TRBV20-1 and TRBJ2-3; 10 nucleotides align to TRBD2. Germline CDR1 and CDR2: DFQATT and SNEGSKA (reference sequence). This CDR3 region has 14 residues.

The chain has TRBV7-9 and TRBJ1-1; the D is unclear. V lost 5 bases and J 8 bases, leaving 21 bases between the germline ends. The CDR3 runs to 15 residues. Per germline, CDR1 SEHNR and CDR2 FQNEAQ (reference sequence). The CDR3 nucleotides read TGTGCCAGCAGCCCCTCCCTGGTGACTGTAAGAGAAGCTTTCTTT. Translated, it gives CASSPSLVTVREAFF.

The chain is built from TRBV27 and TRBJ2-7, with D possibly being TRBD1 (5 bases). V was pared by 3 bases and J by 3 bases, with 18 bases between. The germline V gene has CDR1 MNHEY and CDR2 SMNVEV (reference sequence). This CDR3 comprises 16 residues. CDR3 nucleotide sequence: TGTGCCAGCAGTTTCCTCCAAGACAGCAAGTACTACGAGCAGTACTTC. Residues: CASSFLQDSKYYEQYF.

The CDR3 here is CASSQELLRISNQPQHF. The CDR3 nucleotides read TGCGCCAGCAGCCAAGAGCTTTTACGGATTAGCAATCAGCCCCAGCATTTT. This chain links TRBV4-3 with TRBJ1-5; D ambiguous. CDR1 is LGHNA, CDR2 YSLEER, per germline. V lost 0 bases and J 0 bases, leaving 12 bases between the germline ends. The CDR3 runs 17 residues.

The chain employs TRBV3-1 and TRBJ2-1, with 8 bases that match TRBD1. The CDR3 contains 17 residues. V dropped 1 base and J dropped 8; count of bases not matched to a gene: 13. In germline, CDR1 is LGHDT, CDR2 YNNKEL (reference sequence). The CDR3 loop is CASSQGTGGQGQDEQFF. The CDR3 nucleotides read TGTGCCAGCAGCCAAGGGACCGGAGGACAGGGTCAGGATGAGCAGTTCTTC.

This chain joins TRBV2 and TRBJ2-1, with unresolved D. The V end lost 3 bases, the J end lost 7 bases, and 10 bases lay between the germline ends. This CDR3 spans 13 amino acids. Germline V lookup: CDR1 SNHLY, CDR2 FYNNEI. The DNA of the CDR3 is TGTGCCAGCAGTGATCCCCTAAGAAATGAGCAGTTCTTC. Encoded protein: CASSDPLRNEQFF.

The chain employs TRBV28 and TRBJ2-7; possibly TRBD2 for D (6 bases). CDR3 length: 12 residues. The V gene's germline CDR1 is MDHEN and CDR2 SYDVKM. V dropped 4 bases and J dropped 7 bases, with 11 bases sitting between them. The CDR3 DNA sequence: TGTGCCAGCAGTTCTAGCGCGGGAGAGCAGTACTTC. This encodes CASSSSAGEQYF.

V usage is TRBV6-5 and J usage is TRBJ2-5; tentatively, D is TRBD1 (6 bases). The V and J ends lost 0 bases and 5 bases respectively, with 13 bases between them. The CDR3 loop spans 15 amino acids. From germline, CDR1 is MNHEY and CDR2 SVGAGI. CDR3 loop: CASSYSRQGYETQYF. The DNA of the CDR3 is TGTGCCAGCAGTTACTCGCGGCAGGGGTATGAGACCCAGTACTTC.

The J gene is TRBJ2-7, the V gene TRBV20-1; TRBD1 matches 8 bases. Germline CDR1 DFQATT, CDR2 SNEGSKA (reference sequence). This CDR3 region has 14 residues. Germline trimming cut 6 bases from V and 2 bases from J; bases unmatched to any gene: 9. The CDR3 nucleotides read TGCAGTGCACCGCAGGGGGCGGAGCCCTACGAGCAGTACTTC. It codes for CSAPQGAEPYEQYF.

This chain uses TRBV29-1 with TRBJ2-1; D gene ambiguous. There are 13 residues in the CDR3. Trimming cost V 3 bases and J 0 bases, with 6 bases left between them. Germline V gene lookup returns CDR1 SQVTM and CDR2 ANQGSEA. The CDR3 region has the DNA TGCAGCGTTGATTTGGGCTCCTACAATGAGCAGTTCTTC. Its protein product is CSVDLGSYNEQFF.

The CDR3 nucleotides read TGTGCCAGCAGCTGGACAGCCACAGATACGCAGTATTTT. Translated, it gives CASSWTATDTQYF. The chain joins TRBV7-6 to TRBJ2-3, with D perhaps TRBD1 (6 bases). V was clipped by 4 bases and J by 2 bases, with 7 bases between them. This CDR3 contains 13 residues. Per germline, CDR1 SGHVS and CDR2 FNYEAQ.

V gene TRBV7-9 combines with J gene TRBJ2-3, with D tentatively TRBD2 (7 bases). Trimming pared 1 base from V and 6 bases from J, leaving 17 bases between. The length of the CDR3 is 16 residues. CDR1 and CDR2 (germline): SEHNR, FQNEAQ (reference sequence). As DNA, the CDR3 is TGTGCCAGCAGCTTAGACCCTCGCGGGGGCCACGATACGCAGTATTTT. Its translation: CASSLDPRGGHDTQYF.

To note about this clonotype: The limits of the CDR3 on the DNA are not certain, so only TCRdb's listed CDR3 is given. This chain connects TRBV30 to TRBJ2-7; TRBD1 reflects the table's D call only, with no check against the DNA. The V gene's germline CDR1 is GTSNPN and CDR2 SVGIG (reference sequence). The CDR3 sequence runs 10 residues, both termini included. This CDR3 is CAWGAGTKYF.

The chain has TRBV27 and TRBJ2-1; the D gene is possibly TRBD2 (7 bases). The germline gives CDR1 MNHEY, CDR2 SMNVEV (reference sequence). The CDR3 is 13 amino acids. Trimming left V 6 bases short and J 12 bases short, with 18 bases between. The chain's CDR3 is CASSERGAWRQFF. The CDR3 nucleotides read TGTGCCAGCAGCGAACGGGGGGCATGGAGGCAGTTCTTC.